A selection of T cell receptor beta chains follows, all from one sample in a study of TIL therapy for anti-PD-1-resistant metastatic lung cancer. Clones were read by immunoSEQ multiplex PCR, and TCRdb kept only the in-frame ones, dropping some. The table has 50,000 to 65,000 clones, 69% seen once. Sequences were derived from blood, sampled at baseline. Every receptor here comes from a person aged 25-85 years with non-small cell lung cancer. Each CDR3 is given with its conserved first and last residue. The order of the fields is clone size, V gene, J gene, D gene, CDR3 DNA, CDR3 protein. A D gene is named only where the DNA matches it firmly. A row's size may be missing; if present it is once, few, many or a size class.

clone size: few
V gene: TRBV7-3
J gene: TRBJ2-7
D gene: NA
CDR3 DNA: TGTGCCAGCAGCTTAGACAGGAACTACGAGCAGTACTTC
CDR3 protein: CASSLDRNYEQYF

clone size: few
V gene: TRBV5-3
J gene: TRBJ2-4
D gene: TRBD1
CDR3 DNA: TGTGCCAGAAGCGTTCCGACAGGGAGCGGCAAAAACATTCAGTACTTC
CDR3 protein: CARSVPTGSGKNIQYF

clone size: NA
V gene: TRBV11-1
J gene: TRBJ2-7
D gene: NA
CDR3 DNA: TGTGCCAGCAGCTTAGGGGGGAGCTCCTACGAGCAGTACTTC
CDR3 protein: CASSLGGSSYEQYF

clone size: few
V gene: TRBV2
J gene: TRBJ1-5
D gene: NA
CDR3 DNA: TGTGCCACCGGGGACCCAAGAACAGGGAATCAGCCCCAGCATTTT
CDR3 protein: CATGDPRTGNQPQHF

clone size: NA
V gene: TRBV15
J gene: TRBJ2-3
D gene: NA
CDR3 DNA: TGTGCCACCAGCAGGGCCCCTAGCGCGCCGGGGGATACGCAGTATTTT
CDR3 protein: CATSRAPSAPGDTQYF

clone size: few
V gene: TRBV7-9
J gene: TRBJ2-1
D gene: NA
CDR3 DNA: TGTGCCAGCAGCTTAGTGTTCTACAATGAGCAGTTCTTC
CDR3 protein: CASSLVFYNEQFF

clone size: once
V gene: TRBV25-1
J gene: TRBJ2-7
D gene: TRBD1
CDR3 DNA: TGTGCCAGCAGCCTTACTTCGACAGGGCTCAACGAGCAGTACTTC
CDR3 protein: CASSLTSTGLNEQYF

clone size: NA
V gene: TRBV7-8
J gene: TRBJ1-5
D gene: TRBD1
CDR3 DNA: TGTGCCAGCAGCTTAGCGCTAATCGGGACAGTATCAAATCAGCCCCAGCATTTT
CDR3 protein: CASSLALIGTVSNQPQHF

clone size: NA
V gene: TRBV18
J gene: TRBJ2-5
D gene: NA
CDR3 DNA: TGTGCCAGCTCACCGTCACAAGAGACCCAGTACTTC
CDR3 protein: CASSPSQETQYF

clone size: few
V gene: TRBV19
J gene: TRBJ1-5
D gene: NA
CDR3 DNA: TGTGCCAGTAGTATTTGGGGGACCTCCTCTAGCAATCAGCCCCAGCATTTT
CDR3 protein: CASSIWGTSSSNQPQHF

clone size: NA
V gene: TRBV6-5
J gene: TRBJ1-1
D gene: TRBD1
CDR3 DNA: TGTGCCAGCTCACAGGGGACCACTGAAGCTTTCTTT
CDR3 protein: CASSQGTTEAFF

clone size: NA
V gene: TRBV7-9
J gene: TRBJ2-5
D gene: NA
CDR3 DNA: TGTGCCAGCAGCTTAGGACCTCAAGAGACCCAGTACTTC
CDR3 protein: CASSLGPQETQYF

clone size: once
V gene: TRBV5-1
J gene: TRBJ2-5
D gene: NA
CDR3 DNA: TGCGCCAGCAGCCCAGGAAAGGGGGAGACCCAGTACTTC
CDR3 protein: CASSPGKGETQYF

clone size: NA
V gene: TRBV6-1
J gene: TRBJ1-2
D gene: TRBD1
CDR3 DNA: TGTGCCAGCAGTGTGGACAGGGGCGCGACCTATGGCTACACCTTC
CDR3 protein: CASSVDRGATYGYTF

clone size: NA
V gene: TRBV6-5
J gene: TRBJ1-1
D gene: NA
CDR3 DNA: TGTGCCAGCAGTCGAGGCGACCTTGAAGCTTTCTTT
CDR3 protein: CASSRGDLEAFF

clone size: NA
V gene: TRBV6-5
J gene: TRBJ1-6
D gene: NA
CDR3 DNA: TGTGCCAGCAGTTACAGCGCAGGGGAGTACAATTCACCCCTCCACTTT
CDR3 protein: CASSYSAGEYNSPLHF

clone size: NA
V gene: TRBV10-3
J gene: TRBJ2-5
D gene: TRBD2
CDR3 DNA: TGTGCCAGCAGTTCGCGGACTAGCGGGAGAAGAGAGACCCAGTACTTC
CDR3 protein: CASSSRTSGRRETQYF

clone size: NA
V gene: TRBV10-2
J gene: TRBJ2-1
D gene: TRBD1
CDR3 DNA: TGCGCCAGCAGTGTCCCCCGGGACAGGGGTTTTGTCGACTCCTACAATGAGCAGTTCTTC
CDR3 protein: CASSVPRDRGFVDSYNEQFF

clone size: NA
V gene: TRBV4-1
J gene: TRBJ2-7
D gene: TRBD2
CDR3 DNA: TGCGCCAGCAGCCAGCCTAGCGGGAGGGCCGAGGCTTACGAGCAGTACTTC
CDR3 protein: CASSQPSGRAEAYEQYF

clone size: few
V gene: TRBV4-1
J gene: TRBJ1-5
D gene: TRBD1
CDR3 DNA: TGCGCCAGCAGCCAAGGACAGGGGGCTTGGCCCCAGCATTTT
CDR3 protein: CASSQGQGAWPQHF

clone size: NA
V gene: TRBV11-3
J gene: TRBJ1-1
D gene: NA
CDR3 DNA: TGTGCCAGCAGCTTAGGTAGAGAAAAGCCTGAAGCTTTCTTT
CDR3 protein: CASSLGREKPEAFF

clone size: NA
V gene: TRBV7-9
J gene: TRBJ2-3
D gene: NA
CDR3 DNA: TGTGCCAGCAGCCCCCAAGGTAGCGCCGGAGATACGCAGTATTTT
CDR3 protein: CASSPQGSAGDTQYF

clone size: NA
V gene: TRBV18
J gene: TRBJ1-3
D gene: NA
CDR3 DNA: TGTGCCACCCGACTGGACCTAACCGGAAACACCATATATTTT
CDR3 protein: CATRLDLTGNTIYF

clone size: NA
V gene: TRBV5-1
J gene: TRBJ2-1
D gene: NA
CDR3 DNA: TGCGCCAGCAGCTTTTTAGGGGGGGGCCCTTACAATGAGCAGTTCTTC
CDR3 protein: CASSFLGGGPYNEQFF

clone size: NA
V gene: TRBV29-1
J gene: TRBJ2-5
D gene: NA
CDR3 DNA: TGCAGCGTTAGGAGCCAAGAGACCCAGTACTTC
CDR3 protein: CSVRSQETQYF

clone size: few
V gene: TRBV7-3
J gene: TRBJ1-1
D gene: TRBD1
CDR3 DNA: TGTGCCAGCAGCTTAACAGAGAGGGGGCGAAACACTGAAGCTTTCTTT
CDR3 protein: CASSLTERGRNTEAFF

clone size: NA
V gene: TRBV5-1
J gene: TRBJ1-1
D gene: NA
CDR3 DNA: TGCGCCAGCAGCCCACCCCAGAGGATGAACACTGAAGCTTTCTTT
CDR3 protein: CASSPPQRMNTEAFF

clone size: once
V gene: TRBV2
J gene: TRBJ1-1
D gene: NA
CDR3 DNA: TGTGCCAGCAGTGATTGGTCCGGACAGACCTACACTGAAGCTTTCTTT
CDR3 protein: CASSDWSGQTYTEAFF